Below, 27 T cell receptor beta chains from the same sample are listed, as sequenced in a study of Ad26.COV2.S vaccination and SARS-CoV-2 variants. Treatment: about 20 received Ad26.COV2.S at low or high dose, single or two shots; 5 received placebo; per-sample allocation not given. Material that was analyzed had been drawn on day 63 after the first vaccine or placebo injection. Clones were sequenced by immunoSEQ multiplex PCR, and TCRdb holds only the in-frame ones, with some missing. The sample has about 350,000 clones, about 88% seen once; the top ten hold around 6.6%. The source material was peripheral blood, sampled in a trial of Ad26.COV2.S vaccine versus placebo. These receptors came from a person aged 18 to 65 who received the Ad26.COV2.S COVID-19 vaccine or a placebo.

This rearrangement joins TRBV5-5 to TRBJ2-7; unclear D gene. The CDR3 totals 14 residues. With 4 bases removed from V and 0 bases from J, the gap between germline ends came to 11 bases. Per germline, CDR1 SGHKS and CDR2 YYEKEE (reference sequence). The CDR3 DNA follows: TGTGCCAGCAGCAAGGGCCCTAGCTCCTACGAGCAGTACTTC. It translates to CASSKGPSSYEQYF.

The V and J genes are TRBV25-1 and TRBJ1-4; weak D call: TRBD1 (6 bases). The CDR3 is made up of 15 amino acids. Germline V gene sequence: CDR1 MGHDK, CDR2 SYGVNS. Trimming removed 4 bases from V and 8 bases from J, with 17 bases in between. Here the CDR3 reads CASSGYRAVGEKLFF. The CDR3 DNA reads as TGTGCCAGCAGTGGTTACAGGGCCGTAGGAGAAAAACTGTTTTTT.

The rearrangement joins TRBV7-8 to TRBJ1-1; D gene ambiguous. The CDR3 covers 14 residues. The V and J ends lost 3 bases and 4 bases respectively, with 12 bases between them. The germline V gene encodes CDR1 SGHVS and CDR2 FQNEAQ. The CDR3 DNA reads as TGTGCCAGCAGCTTGGGCCCTAAGGGCACTGAAGCTTTCTTT. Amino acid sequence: CASSLGPKGTEAFF.

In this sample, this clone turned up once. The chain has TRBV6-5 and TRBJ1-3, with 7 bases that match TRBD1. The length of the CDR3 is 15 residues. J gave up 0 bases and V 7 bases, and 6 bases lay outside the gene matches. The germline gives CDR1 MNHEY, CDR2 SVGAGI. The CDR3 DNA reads TGTGCCAGCATAGGAGGGGGCCTCTCTGGAAACACCATATATTTT. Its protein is CASIGGGLSGNTIYF.

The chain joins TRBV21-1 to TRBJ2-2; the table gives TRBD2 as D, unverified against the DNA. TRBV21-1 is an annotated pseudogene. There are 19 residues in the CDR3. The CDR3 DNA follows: TGTGCCAGCAGCGGTCGGACTAGCGGGAGGGCTTGGTTCGCCGGGGAGCTGTTTTTT. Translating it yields CASSGRTSGRAWFAGELFF.

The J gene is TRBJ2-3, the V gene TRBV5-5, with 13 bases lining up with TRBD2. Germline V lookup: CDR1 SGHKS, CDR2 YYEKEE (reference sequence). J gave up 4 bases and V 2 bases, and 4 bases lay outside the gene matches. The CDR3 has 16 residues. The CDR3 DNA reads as TGTGCCAGCAGCTTAGGCGGACTAGCGGGAGCAGATACGCAGTATTTT. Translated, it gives CASSLGGLAGADTQYF.

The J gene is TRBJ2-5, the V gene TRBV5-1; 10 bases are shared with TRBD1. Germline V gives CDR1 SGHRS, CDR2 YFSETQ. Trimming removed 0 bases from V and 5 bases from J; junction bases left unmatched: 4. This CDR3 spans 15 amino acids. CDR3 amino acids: CASSLAGTGVETQYF. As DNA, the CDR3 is TGCGCCAGCAGCTTGGCCGGGACAGGGGTGGAGACCCAGTACTTC.

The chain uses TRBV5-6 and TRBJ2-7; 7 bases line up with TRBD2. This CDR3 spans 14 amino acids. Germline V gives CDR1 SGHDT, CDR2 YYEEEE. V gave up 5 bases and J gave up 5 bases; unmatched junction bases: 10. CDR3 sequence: CASSRGGLAHEQYF. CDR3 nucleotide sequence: TGTGCCAGCAGTAGGGGAGGGCTAGCCCACGAGCAGTACTTC.

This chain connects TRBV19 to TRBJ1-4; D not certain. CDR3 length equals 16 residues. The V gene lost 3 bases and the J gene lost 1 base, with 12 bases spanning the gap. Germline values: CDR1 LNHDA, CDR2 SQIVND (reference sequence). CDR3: CASSMRGAGTNEKLFF. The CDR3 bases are TGTGCCAGTAGTATGCGAGGTGCAGGAACTAATGAAAAACTGTTTTTT.

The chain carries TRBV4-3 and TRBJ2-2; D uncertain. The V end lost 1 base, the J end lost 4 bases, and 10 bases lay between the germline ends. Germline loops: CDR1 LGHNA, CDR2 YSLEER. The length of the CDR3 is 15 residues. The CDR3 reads CASSQVRPSTGELFF. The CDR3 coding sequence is TGCGCCAGCAGCCAAGTACGCCCGAGCACCGGGGAGCTGTTTTTT.

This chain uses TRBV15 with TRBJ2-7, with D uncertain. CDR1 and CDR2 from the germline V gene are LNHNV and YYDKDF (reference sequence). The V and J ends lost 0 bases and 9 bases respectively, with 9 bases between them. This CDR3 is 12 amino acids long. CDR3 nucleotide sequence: TGTGCCACCAGCAGAGATTCCGCAACGCAGTACTTC. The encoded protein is CATSRDSATQYF.

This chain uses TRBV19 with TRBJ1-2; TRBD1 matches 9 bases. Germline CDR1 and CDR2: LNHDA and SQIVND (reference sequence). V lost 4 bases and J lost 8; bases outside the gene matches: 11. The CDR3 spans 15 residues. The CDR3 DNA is TGTGCCAGTAGTACCCCGGTGGGACAGGGAGCGGGCTACACCTTC. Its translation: CASSTPVGQGAGYTF.

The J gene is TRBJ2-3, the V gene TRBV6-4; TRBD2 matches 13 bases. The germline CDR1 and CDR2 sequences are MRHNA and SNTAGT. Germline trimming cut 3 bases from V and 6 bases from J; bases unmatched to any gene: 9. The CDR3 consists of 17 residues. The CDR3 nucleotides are TGTGCCAGCAGTGAAGGAAGGACTAGCGGGAGCCCCGATACGCAGTATTTT. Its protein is CASSEGRTSGSPDTQYF.

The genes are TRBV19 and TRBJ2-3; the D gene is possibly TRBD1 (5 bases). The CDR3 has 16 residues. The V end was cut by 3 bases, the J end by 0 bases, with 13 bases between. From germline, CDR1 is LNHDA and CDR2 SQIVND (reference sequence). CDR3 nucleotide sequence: TGTGCCAGTAGTATGCGACAGCGAAGAAGCACAGATACGCAGTATTTT. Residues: CASSMRQRRSTDTQYF.

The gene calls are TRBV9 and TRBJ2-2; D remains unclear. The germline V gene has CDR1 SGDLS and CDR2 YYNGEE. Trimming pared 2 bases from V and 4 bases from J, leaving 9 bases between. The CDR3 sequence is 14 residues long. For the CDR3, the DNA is TGTGCCAGCAGCGTCAGATGGGGCACCGGGGAGCTGTTTTTT. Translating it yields CASSVRWGTGELFF.

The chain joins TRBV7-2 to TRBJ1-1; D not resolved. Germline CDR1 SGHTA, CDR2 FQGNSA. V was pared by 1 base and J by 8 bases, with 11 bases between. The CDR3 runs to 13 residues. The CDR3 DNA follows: TGTGCCAGCAGCTTAGGATCGAGAAACGAAGCTTTCTTT. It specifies CASSLGSRNEAFF.

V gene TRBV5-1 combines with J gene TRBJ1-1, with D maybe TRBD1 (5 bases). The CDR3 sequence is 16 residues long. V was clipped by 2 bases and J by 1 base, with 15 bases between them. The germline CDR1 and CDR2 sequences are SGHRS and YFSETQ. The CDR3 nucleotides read TGCGCCAGCAGCTTCAACTCAGTTCAGGGGAACACTGAAGCTTTCTTT. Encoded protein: CASSFNSVQGNTEAFF.

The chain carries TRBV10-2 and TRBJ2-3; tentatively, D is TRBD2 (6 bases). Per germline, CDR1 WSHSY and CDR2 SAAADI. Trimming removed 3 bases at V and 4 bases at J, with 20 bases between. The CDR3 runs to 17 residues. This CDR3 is CASSDLILAAGADTQYF. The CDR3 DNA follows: TGCGCCAGCAGTGATTTAATCTTAGCGGCCGGGGCAGATACGCAGTATTTT.

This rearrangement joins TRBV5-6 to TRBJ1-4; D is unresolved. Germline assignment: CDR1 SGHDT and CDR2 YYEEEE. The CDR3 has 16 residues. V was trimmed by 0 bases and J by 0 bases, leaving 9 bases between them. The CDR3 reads CASSLAEATTNEKLFF. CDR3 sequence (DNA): TGTGCCAGCAGCTTGGCCGAAGCCACAACTAATGAAAAACTGTTTTTT.

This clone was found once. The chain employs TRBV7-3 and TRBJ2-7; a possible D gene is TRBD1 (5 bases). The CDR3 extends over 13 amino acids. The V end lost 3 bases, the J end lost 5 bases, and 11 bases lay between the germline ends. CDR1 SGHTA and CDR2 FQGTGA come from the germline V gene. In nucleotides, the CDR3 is TGTGCCAGCAGCTTGCAGGGCAACAACGAGCAGTACTTC. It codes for CASSLQGNNEQYF. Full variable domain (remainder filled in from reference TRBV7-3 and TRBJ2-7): GAGVSQTPSNKVTEKGKYVELRCDPISGHTALYWYRQSLGQGPEFLIYFQGTGAADDSGLPNDRFFAVRPEGSVSTLKIQRTERGDSAVYLCASSLQGNNEQYFGPGTRLTVT.

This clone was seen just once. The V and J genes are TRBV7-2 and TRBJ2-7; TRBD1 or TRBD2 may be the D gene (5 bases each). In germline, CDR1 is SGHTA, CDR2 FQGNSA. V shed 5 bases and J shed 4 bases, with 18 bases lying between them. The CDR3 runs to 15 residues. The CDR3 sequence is CASSPADGAGYEQYF. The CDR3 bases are TGTGCCAGCAGCCCGGCCGACGGGGCAGGGTACGAGCAGTACTTC.

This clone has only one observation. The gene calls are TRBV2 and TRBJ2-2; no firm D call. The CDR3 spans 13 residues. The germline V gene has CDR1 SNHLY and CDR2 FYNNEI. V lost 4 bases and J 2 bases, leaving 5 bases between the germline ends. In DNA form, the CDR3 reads TGTGCCAGCAGTGCACTAAACACCGGGGAGCTGTTTTTT. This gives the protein CASSALNTGELFF.

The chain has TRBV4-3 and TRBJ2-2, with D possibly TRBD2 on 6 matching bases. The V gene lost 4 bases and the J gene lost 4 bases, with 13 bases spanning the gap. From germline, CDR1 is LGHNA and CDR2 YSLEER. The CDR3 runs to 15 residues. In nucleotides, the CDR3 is TGCGCCAGCAGCCCCGGGACTGCAAGCACCGGGGAGCTGTTTTTT. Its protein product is CASSPGTASTGELFF.

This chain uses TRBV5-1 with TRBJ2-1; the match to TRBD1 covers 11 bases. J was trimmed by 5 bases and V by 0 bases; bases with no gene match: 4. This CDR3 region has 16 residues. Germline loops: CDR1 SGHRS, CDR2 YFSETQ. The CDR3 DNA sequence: TGCGCCAGCAGCTTGGCCATGGGACAGGGGGACAATGAGCAGTTCTTC. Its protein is CASSLAMGQGDNEQFF. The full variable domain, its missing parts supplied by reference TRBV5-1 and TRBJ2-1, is KAGVTQTPRYLIKTRGQQVTLSCSPISGHRSVSWYQQTPGQGLQFLFEYFSETQRNKGNFPGRFSGRQFSNSRSEMNVSTLELGDSALYLCASSLAMGQGDNEQFFGPGTRLTVL.

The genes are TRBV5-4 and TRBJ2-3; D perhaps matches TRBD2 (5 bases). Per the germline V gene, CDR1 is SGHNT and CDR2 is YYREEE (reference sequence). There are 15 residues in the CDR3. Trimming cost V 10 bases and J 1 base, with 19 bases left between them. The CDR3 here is CALRYTVRGTDTQYF. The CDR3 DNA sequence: TGTGCCTTACGATACACGGTGAGGGGCACAGATACGCAGTATTTT.

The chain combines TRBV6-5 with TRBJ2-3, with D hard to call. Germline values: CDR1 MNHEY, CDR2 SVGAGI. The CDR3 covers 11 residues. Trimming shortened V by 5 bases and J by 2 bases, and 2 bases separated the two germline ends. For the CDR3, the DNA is TGTGCCAGCAGTCACACAGATACGCAGTATTTT. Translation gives CASSHTDTQYF.

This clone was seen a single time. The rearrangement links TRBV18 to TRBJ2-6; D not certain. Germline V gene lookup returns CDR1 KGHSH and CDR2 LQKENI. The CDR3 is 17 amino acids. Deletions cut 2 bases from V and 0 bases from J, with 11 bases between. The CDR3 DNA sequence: TGTGCCAGCTCACCAGTACGGTCCAACTCTGGGGCCAACGTCCTGACTTTC. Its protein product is CASSPVRSNSGANVLTF.